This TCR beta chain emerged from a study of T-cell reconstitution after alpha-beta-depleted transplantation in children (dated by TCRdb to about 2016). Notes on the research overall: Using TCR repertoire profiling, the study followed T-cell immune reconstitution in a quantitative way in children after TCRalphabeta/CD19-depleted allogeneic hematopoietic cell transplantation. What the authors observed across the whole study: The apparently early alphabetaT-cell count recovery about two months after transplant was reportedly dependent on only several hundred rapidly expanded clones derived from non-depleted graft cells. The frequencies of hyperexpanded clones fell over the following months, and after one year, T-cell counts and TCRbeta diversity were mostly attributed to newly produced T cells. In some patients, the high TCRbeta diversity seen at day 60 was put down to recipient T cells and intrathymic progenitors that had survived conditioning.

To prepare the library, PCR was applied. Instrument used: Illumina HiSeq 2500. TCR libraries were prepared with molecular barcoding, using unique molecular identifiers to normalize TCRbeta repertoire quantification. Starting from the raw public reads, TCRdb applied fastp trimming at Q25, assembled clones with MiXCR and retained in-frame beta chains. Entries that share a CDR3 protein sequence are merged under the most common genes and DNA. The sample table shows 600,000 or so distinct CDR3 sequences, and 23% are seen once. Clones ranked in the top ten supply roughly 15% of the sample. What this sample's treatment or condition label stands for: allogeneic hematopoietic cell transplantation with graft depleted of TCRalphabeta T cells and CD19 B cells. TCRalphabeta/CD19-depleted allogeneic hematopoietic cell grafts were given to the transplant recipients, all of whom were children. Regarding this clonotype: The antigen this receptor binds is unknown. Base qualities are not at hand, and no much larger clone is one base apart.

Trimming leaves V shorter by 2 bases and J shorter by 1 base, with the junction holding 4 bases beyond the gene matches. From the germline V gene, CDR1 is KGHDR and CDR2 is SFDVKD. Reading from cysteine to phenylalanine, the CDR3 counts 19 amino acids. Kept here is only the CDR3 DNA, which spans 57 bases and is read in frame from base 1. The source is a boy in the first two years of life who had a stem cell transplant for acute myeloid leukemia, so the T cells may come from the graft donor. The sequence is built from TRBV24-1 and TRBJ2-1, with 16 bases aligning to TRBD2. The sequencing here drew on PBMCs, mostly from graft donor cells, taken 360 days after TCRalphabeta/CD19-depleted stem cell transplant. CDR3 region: CATSDSPGLAGGSYNEQFF. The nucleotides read TGTGCCACCAGTGATTCCCCGGGACTAGCGGGGGGGTCCTACAATGAGCAGTTCTTC.